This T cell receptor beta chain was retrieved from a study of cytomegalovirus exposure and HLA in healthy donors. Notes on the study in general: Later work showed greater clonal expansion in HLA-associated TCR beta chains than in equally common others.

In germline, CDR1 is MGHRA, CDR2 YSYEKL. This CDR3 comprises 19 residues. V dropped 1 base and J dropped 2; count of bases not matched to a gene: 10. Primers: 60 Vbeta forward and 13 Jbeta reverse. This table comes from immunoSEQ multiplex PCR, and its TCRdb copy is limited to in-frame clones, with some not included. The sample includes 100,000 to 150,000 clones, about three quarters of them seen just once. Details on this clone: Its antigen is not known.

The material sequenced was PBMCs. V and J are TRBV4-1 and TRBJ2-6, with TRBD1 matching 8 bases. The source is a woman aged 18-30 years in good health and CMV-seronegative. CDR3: CASSQVRGQGAPGANVLTF. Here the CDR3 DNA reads TGCGCCAGCAGCCAAGTGCGAGGGCAGGGGGCGCCTGGGGCCAACGTCCTGACTTTC.